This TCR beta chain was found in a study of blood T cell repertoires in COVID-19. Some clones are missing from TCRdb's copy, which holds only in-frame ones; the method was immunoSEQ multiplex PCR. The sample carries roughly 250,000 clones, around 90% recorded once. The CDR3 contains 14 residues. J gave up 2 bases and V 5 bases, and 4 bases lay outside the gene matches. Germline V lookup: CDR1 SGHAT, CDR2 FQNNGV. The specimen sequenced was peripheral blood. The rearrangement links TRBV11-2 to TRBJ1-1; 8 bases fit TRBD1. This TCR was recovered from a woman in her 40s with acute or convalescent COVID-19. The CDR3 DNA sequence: TGTGCCAGCAGCCCAGGGGGCCCTAACACTGAAGCTTTCTTT. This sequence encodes CASSPGGPNTEAFF.